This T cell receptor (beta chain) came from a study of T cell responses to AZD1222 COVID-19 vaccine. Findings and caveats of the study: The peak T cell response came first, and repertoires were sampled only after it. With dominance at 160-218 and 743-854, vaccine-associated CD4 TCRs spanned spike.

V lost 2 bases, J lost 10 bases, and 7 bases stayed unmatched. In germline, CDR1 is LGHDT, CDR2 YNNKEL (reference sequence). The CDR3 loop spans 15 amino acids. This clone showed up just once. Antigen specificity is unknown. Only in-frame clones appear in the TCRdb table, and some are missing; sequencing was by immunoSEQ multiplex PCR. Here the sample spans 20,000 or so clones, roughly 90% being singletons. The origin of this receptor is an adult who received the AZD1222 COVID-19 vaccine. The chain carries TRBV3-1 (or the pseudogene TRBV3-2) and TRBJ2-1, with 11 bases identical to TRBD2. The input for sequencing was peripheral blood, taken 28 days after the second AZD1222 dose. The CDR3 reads CASSQTPSGRSEQFF. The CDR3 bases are TGTGCCAGCAGCCAAACCCCTAGCGGGAGGAGCGAGCAGTTCTTC.